The clone carrying this T cell receptor beta chain appeared once. This record comes from a study of blood T cell repertoires in COVID-19. Across the whole study: Spain, Italy and the United States supplied samples that represented acute and convalescent COVID-19. T cells, B-cell-depleted T cells, or PBMCs supplied cDNA or gDNA.

In the original workflow: Reference gene primer amplification gave nucleated cell count estimates. Only in-frame clones appear in the TCRdb table, and some are missing; sequencing was by immunoSEQ multiplex PCR. V and J calls and clone size are those listed in that table; D and trimming were worked out from the DNA. The sample consists of some 110,000 clones, roughly 82% of them appearing once. The clonotype comes from a man in his sixties with acute or convalescent COVID-19. Sequencing was performed on peripheral blood.

The CDR3 coding sequence is TGTGCCAGCAGTTGGGGACTGGCGAATGAAAAACTGTTTTTT. This encodes CASSWGLANEKLFF. The chain combines TRBV27 with TRBJ1-4, with a weak D call TRBD1 (5 bases). Germline loops: CDR1 MNHEY, CDR2 SMNVEV (reference sequence). V dropped 4 bases and J dropped 5 bases, with 11 bases sitting between them. The CDR3 runs 14 residues.